The clone carrying this T cell receptor (beta chain) was seen at least ten times. These data come from a study of early T cells in non-severe SARS-CoV-2 infection. The germline CDR1 and CDR2 sequences are MGHRA and YSYEKL. This CDR3 comprises 14 residues. Trimming stripped 7 bases from V and 1 base from J, with 13 bases between. Individually, cDNA molecules had unique molecular identifiers attached to them. Each CDR3 protein gets one entry after TCRdb re-called the 5' RACE reads with MiXCR. The sample consists of around 26,000 distinct CDR3 sequences, more than 4.5% of them appearing once. The specimen sequenced was whole blood. The receptor was derived from an adult who was a healthcare worker with PCR-confirmed SARS-CoV-2 infection or an uninfected control (not recorded which). The chain has TRBV4-1 and TRBJ1-1; perhaps TRBD1 as D (5 bases). The CDR3 DNA sequence: TGCGCCAGCACGGGGCCCCTGAAGAACACTGAAGCTTTCTTT. It translates to CASTGPLKNTEAFF.